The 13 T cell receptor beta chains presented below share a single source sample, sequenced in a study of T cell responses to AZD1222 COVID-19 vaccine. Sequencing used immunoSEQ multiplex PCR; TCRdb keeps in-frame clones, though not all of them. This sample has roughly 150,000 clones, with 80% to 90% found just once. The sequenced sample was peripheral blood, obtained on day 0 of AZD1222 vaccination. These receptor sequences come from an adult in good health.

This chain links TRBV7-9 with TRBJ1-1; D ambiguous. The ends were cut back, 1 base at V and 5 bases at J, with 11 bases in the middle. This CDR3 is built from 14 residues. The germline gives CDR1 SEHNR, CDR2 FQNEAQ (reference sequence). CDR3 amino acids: CASSLDGFGTEAFF. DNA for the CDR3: TGTGCCAGCAGCTTAGATGGGTTCGGGACTGAAGCTTTCTTT.

CDR3 loop: CASSLGSSDSGNTIYF. For the CDR3, the DNA is TGTGCCAGCAGCTTAGGGTCGTCGGACTCTGGAAACACCATATATTTT. J is TRBJ1-3 and V is TRBV7-6, with D hard to call. The V end lost 1 base, the J end lost 0 bases, and 10 bases lay between the germline ends. The CDR3 sequence is 16 residues long. Germline-derived CDR1 and CDR2 are SGHVS and FNYEAQ. The whole variable domain, remainder taken from reference TRBV7-6 and TRBJ1-3, is GAGVSQSPRYKVTKRGQDVALRCDPISGHVSLYWYRQALGQGPEFLTYFNYEAQQDKSGLPNDRFSAERPEGSISTLTIQRTEQRDSAMYRCASSLGSSDSGNTIYFGEGSWLTVV.

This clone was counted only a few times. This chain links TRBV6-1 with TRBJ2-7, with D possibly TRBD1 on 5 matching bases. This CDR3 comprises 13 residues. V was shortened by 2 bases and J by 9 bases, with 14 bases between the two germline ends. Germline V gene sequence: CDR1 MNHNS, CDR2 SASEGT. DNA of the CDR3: TGTGCCAGCAGTGAACTTCTTACTACAGGGCAGTACTTC. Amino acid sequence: CASSELLTTGQYF.

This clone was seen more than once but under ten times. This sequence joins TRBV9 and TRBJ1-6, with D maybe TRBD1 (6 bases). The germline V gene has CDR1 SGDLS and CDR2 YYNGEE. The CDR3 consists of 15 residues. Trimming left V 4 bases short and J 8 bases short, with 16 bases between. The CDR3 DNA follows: TGTGCCAGCAGCCCTAACCTCAGGGGTGATTCACCCCTCCACTTT. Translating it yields CASSPNLRGDSPLHF.

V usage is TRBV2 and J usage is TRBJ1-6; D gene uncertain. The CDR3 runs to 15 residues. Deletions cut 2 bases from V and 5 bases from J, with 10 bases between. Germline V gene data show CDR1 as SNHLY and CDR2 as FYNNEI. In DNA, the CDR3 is TGTGCCAGCAGTGAAAGGGAGGGCCATAATTCACCCCTCCACTTT. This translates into CASSEREGHNSPLHF.

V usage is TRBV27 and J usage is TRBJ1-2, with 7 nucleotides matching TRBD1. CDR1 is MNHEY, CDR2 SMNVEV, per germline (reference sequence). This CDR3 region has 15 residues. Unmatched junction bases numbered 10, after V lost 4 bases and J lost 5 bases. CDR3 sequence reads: CASSSATGVKYGYTF. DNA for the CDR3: TGTGCCAGCAGTTCCGCCACAGGGGTTAAGTATGGCTACACCTTC.

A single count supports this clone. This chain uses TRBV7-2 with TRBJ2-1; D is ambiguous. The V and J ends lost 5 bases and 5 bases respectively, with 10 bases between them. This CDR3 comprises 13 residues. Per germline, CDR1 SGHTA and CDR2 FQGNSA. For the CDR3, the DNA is TGTGCCAGCAGCACCCAATTGGACAATGAGCAGTTCTTC. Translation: CASSTQLDNEQFF.

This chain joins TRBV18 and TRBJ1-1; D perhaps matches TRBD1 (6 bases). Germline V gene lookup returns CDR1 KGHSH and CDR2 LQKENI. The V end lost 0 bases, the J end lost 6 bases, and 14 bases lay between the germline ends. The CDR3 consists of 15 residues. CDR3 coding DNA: TGTGCCAGCTCACCACCGTGGGGGGCTATGTCTGAAGCTTTCTTT. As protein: CASSPPWGAMSEAFF.

The CDR3 reads CASSRGDVNTGELFF. The CDR3, as DNA: TGTGCCAGCAGCCGCGGGGACGTAAACACCGGGGAGCTGTTTTTT. This chain uses TRBV7-2 with TRBJ2-2; maybe TRBD2 (6 bases). The ends were cut back, 5 bases at V and 2 bases at J, with 12 bases in the middle. The CDR3 is 15 residues long. Germline-derived CDR1 and CDR2 are SGHTA and FQGNSA.

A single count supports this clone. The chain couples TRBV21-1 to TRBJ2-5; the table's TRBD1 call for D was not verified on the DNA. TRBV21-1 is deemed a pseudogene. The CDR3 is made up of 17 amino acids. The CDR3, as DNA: TGTGCCAGCAGCAAACATGGCAGGACAGGGCGAGTAGGGACCCAGTACTTC. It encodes CASSKHGRTGRVGTQYF.

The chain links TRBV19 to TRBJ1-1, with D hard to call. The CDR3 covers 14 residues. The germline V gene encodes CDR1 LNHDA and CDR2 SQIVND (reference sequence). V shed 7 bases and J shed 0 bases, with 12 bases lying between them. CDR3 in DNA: TGTGCCAGTACCGAGACTGGAATGAACACTGAAGCTTTCTTT. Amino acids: CASTETGMNTEAFF. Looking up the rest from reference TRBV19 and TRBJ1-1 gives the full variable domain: DGGITQSPKYLFRKEGQNVTLSCEQNLNHDAMYWYRQDPGQGLRLIYYSQIVNDFQKGDIAEGYSVSREKKESFPLTVTSAQKNPTAFYLCASTETGMNTEAFFGQGTRLTVV.

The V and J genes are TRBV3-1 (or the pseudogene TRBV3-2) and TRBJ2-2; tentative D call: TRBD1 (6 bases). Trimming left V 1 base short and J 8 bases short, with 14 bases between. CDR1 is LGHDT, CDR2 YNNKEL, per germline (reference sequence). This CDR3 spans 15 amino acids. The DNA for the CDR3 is TGTGCCAGCAGCCAAGGAACTCAGGGGATAGGGGAGCTGTTTTTT. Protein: CASSQGTQGIGELFF.

In nucleotides, the CDR3 is TGTGCCATCAGTTTTACTAGCCCCACTGCAGAGCAGTACTTC. This encodes CAISFTSPTAEQYF. The chain joins TRBV10-3 to TRBJ2-7; TRBD2 is a possible D gene (6 bases). Trimming shortened V by 5 bases and J by 7 bases, and 18 bases separated the two germline ends. The CDR3 consists of 14 residues. The germline V gene has CDR1 ENHRY and CDR2 SYGVKD.